Listed below are T cell receptor beta chains from one sample, sequenced in a study of blood T cell repertoires in COVID-19. The assay was immunoSEQ multiplex PCR, and TCRdb's table has in-frame clones only and misses some. Counted here are fewer than 110,000 clones, roughly 85% occurring once; the ten biggest clones make up less than 2%. The sample consisted of peripheral blood. The source of these receptors is a woman in her 70s with active or convalescent COVID-19. The CDR3 runs from the conserved cysteine through the conserved F or W. Each record gives: clone size, V gene, J gene, CDR3 length, CDR3 protein. Some rows mark clone size as missing; the rest say once, few, many or name a class of expanded clone.

>-|TRBV21-1|TRBJ1-2|15
CASTLIRRVNYGYTF
>-|TRBV14|TRBJ1-4|14
CASSQRGWYEKLFF
>-|TRBV6-5|TRBJ1-2|12
CASTGPGYGYTF
>-|TRBV5-1|TRBJ1-1|15
CASSLAGGSRTEAFF
>-|TRBV11-2|TRBJ1-1|14
CASSTRTGGYEAFF
>-|TRBV19|TRBJ1-5|17
CASSVYPSVNSNQPQHF
>-|TRBV9|TRBJ1-2|13
CASSFGTGYGYTF
>-|TRBV20-1|TRBJ2-7|11
CSARQGLAVYF
>-|TRBV5-5|TRBJ1-5|17
CASSVRDFGSYGQPQHF
>-|TRBV2|TRBJ1-5|14
CASSYTDTARPQHF
>once|TRBV12-3/TRBV12-4|TRBJ1-1|13
CASSREGNTEAFF
>-|TRBV5-1|TRBJ1-5|13
CASSLGTDQPQHF
>once|TRBV5-4|TRBJ2-5|14
CASSREGGGGTQYF
>-|TRBV6-5|TRBJ1-5|14
CASRGTGAAQPQHF
>-|TRBV5-1|TRBJ1-2|15
CASSLVGQGGGGYTF
>-|TRBV16|TRBJ2-6|16
CASSPWDSSGANVLTF
>once|TRBV30|TRBJ2-6|17
CAWSTGGGGAGANVLTF
>-|TRBV28|TRBJ2-2|16
CATNYRRTGGIGELFF
>-|TRBV15|TRBJ2-7|13
CATSRQGAREQYF
>-|TRBV9|TRBJ2-3|15
CASSKRGARGDTQYF
>few|TRBV7-2|TRBJ2-7|19
CASSLAAVAPSGDSYEQYF
>-|TRBV2|TRBJ2-3|13
CASSVTPLDTQYF
>-|TRBV6-6|TRBJ1-2|13
CASSPTGSYGYTF
>once|TRBV7-2|TRBJ2-1|16
CASSLYSGSSYNEQFF